One T cell receptor beta chain is described in this entry. The specificity of this receptor is unknown. Per-base quality was not reported, and no clone a single base away is much larger than it. The CDR3 starts with the cysteine, ends with the phenylalanine, and has 13 residues. Just the 39-base CDR3 DNA is kept, in frame starting at base 1. According to the germline V gene (reference sequence), CDR1 reads MNHEY and CDR2 reads SMNVEV. The germline ends are 9 bases apart after V is trimmed by 6 bases and J by 1 base. This record comes from a study of cytomegalovirus exposure and HLA in healthy donors (dated by TCRdb to between 2016 and 2019). Background on the whole study: According to a later analysis, the 120 or so validation repertoires were produced on the same platform as the approximately 620 repertoires of the first cohort. The study was designed to test whether signatures of past pathogen exposure could be identified by cataloging public T cell receptors. A separate validation cohort of over 95 different subjects was used in addition to the 666-subject first cohort. To predict cytomegalovirus infection status, the study brought together high-throughput TCR immunosequencing, statistical association of individual TCRs with disease status, and machine learning.

Points the paper makes about the study in general: In the study, 150 to 200 TCR beta chains were listed as associated with cytomegalovirus. In vitro tests confirmed that a few of the cytomegalovirus-associated TCR beta chains recognize cytomegalovirus antigens. In both the original and validation cohorts, the classifier was reported to diagnose cytomegalovirus status with high specificity and sensitivity. It was suggested by the authors that the approach could potentially be generalized to other disease states and immunological phenotypes. A later analysis lacked HLA typing for the validation cohort, so it scored co-occurrence in that cohort across all 120 or so repertoires. A later analysis found that TCRs clustered in the first cohort also tended to co-occur in the 100 to 150 validation repertoires, with 94% of cluster scores above 0. Most TCR sequences were observed very rarely across donors, whereas some public TCRs were present in many individuals.

Separate from the roughly 660-subject first cohort, the validation cohort of 120 subjects was the group to which the donors belonged. The library was made by the immunoSEQ multiplex PCR assay. On the authors' methods: To diagnose cytomegalovirus status from the catalog of TCR beta chain sequences, a statistical classification framework was built. Here the immuneACCESS table is served through TCRdb, limited to in-frame sequences with V and J called. Missing clones are a known gap in these copies; in checked studies unresolved V genes cover under half, and the rest lacks a known reason. V and J calls and clone size come straight from that table; D and trimming were deduced from the DNA. This sample is represented by about 130,000 clones; approximately 94% of them were singletons. The ten largest clonotypes hold 1.7% of the sample.

The receptor's source is a man aged 18 to 29 in good health and CMV-seronegative. The chain employs TRBV27 and TRBJ2-5, and possibly TRBD1, on 5 matching bases. The sequenced material came from PBMCs. Read as DNA, the sequence is TGTGCCAGCAGGACGACAGCCCAAGAGACCCAGTACTTC. It translates to CASRTTAQETQYF.